This T cell receptor beta chain was obtained from a study of blood T cell repertoires in COVID-19. Produced via immunoSEQ multiplex PCR; TCRdb's table is partial and in-frame only. The table records about 170,000 clones, more than 65% of them present only once. From germline, CDR1 is SGHAT and CDR2 FQNNGV. After removal of 1 base from V and 7 bases from J, the junction contained 7 bases not matched to a gene. This CDR3 has 16 amino acids. This TCR was recovered from a human donor with acute or convalescent COVID-19. The donor label of this sample is uncertain. Specimen: peripheral blood. V and J are TRBV11-2 and TRBJ1-6; 7 bases match TRBD1. The CDR3 loop reads CASSLVGTGVNSPLHF. The CDR3 DNA is TGTGCCAGCAGCTTAGTAGGTACAGGGGTAAATTCACCCCTCCACTTT. Drawing the rest from reference TRBV11-2 and TRBJ1-6, the complete variable domain is EAGVAQSPRYKIIEKRQSVAFWCNPISGHATLYWYQQILGQGPKLLIQFQNNGVVDDSQLPKDRFSAERLKGVDSTLKIQPAKLEDSAVYLCASSLVGTGVNSPLHFGNGTRLTVT.